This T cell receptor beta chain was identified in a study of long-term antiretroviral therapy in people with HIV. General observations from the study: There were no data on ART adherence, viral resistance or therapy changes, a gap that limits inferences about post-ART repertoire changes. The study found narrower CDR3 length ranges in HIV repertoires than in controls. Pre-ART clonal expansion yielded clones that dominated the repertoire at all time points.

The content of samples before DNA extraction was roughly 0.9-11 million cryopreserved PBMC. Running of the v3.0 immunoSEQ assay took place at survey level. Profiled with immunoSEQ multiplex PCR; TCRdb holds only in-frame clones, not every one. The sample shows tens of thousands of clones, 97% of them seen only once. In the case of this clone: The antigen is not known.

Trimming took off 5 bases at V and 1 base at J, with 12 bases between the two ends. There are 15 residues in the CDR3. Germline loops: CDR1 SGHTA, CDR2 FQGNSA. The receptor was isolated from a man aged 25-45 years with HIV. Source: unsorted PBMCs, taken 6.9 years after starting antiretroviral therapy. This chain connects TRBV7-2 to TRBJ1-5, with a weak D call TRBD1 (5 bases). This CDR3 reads CASSPQWGSNQPQHF. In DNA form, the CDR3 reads TGTGCCAGCAGCCCACAATGGGGGAGCAATCAGCCCCAGCATTTT.